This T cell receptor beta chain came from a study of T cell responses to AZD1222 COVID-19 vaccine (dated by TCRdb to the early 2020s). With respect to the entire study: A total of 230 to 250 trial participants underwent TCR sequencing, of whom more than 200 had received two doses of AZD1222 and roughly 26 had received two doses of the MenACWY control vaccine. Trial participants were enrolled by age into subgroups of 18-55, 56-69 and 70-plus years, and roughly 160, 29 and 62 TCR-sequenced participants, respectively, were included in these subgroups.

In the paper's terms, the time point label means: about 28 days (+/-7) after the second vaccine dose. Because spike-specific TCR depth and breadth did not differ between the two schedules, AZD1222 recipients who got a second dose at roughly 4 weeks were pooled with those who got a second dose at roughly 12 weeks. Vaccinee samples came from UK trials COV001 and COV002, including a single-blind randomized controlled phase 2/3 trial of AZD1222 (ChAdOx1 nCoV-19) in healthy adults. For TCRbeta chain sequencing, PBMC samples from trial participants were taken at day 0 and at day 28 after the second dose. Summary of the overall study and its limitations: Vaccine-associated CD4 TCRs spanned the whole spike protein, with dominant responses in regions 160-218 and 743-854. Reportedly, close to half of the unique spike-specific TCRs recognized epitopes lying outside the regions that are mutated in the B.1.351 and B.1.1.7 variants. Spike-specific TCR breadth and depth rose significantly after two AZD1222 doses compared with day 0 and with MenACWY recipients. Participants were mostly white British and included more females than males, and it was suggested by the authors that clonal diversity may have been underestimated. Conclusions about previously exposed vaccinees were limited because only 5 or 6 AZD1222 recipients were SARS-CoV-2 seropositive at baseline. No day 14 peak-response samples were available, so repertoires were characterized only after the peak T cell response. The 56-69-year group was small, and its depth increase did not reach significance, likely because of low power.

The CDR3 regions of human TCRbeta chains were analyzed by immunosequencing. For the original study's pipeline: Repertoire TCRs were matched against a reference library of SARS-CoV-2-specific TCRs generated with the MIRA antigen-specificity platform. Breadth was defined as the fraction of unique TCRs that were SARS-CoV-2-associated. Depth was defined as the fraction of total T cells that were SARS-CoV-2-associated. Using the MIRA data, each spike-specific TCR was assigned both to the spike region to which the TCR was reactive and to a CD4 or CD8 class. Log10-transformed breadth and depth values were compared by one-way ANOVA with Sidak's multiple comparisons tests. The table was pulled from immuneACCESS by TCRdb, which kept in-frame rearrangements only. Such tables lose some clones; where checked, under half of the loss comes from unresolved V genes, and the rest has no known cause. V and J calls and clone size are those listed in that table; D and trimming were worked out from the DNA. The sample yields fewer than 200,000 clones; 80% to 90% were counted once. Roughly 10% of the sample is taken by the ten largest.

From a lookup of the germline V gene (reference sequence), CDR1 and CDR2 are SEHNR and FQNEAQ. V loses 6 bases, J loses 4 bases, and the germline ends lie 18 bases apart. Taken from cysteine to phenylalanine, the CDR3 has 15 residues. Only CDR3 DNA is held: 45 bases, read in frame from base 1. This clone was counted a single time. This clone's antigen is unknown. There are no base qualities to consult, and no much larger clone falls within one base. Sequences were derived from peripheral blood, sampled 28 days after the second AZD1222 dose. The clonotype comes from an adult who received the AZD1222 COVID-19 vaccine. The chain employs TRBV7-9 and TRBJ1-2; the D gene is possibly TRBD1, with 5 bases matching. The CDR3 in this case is CASSLGHRGIYGYTF. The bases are TGTGCCAGCAGTCTTGGACATCGGGGGATCTATGGCTACACCTTC.